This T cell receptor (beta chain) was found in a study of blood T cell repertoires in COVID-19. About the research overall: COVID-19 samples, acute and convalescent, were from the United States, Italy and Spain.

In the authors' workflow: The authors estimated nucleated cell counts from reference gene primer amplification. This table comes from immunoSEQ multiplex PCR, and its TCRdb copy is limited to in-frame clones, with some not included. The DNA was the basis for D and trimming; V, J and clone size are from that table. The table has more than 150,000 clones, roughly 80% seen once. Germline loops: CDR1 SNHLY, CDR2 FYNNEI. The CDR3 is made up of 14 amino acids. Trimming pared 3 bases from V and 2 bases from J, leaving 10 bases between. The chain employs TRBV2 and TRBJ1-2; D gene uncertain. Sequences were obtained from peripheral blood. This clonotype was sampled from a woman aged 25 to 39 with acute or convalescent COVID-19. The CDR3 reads CASSESTANYGYTF. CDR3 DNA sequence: TGTGCCAGCAGTGAGAGCACAGCAAACTATGGCTACACCTTC.